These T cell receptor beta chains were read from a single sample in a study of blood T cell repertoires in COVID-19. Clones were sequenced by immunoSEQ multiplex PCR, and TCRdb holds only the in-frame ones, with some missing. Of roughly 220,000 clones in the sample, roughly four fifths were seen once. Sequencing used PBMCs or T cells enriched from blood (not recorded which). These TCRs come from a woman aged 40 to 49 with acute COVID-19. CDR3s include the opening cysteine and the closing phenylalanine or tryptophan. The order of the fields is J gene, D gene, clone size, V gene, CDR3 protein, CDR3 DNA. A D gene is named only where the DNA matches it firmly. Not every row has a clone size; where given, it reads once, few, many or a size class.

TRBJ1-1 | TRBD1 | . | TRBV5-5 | CASSGGQRNTEAFF | TGTGCCAGCAGCGGGGGACAGCGGAACACTGAAGCTTTCTTT
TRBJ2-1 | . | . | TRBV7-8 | CASSLVAGREQFF | TGTGCCAGCAGCTTAGTGGCGGGAAGGGAGCAGTTCTTC
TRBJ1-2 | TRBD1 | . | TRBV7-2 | CASSMDRETYGYTF | TGTGCCAGCAGCATGGACAGGGAGACCTATGGCTACACCTTC
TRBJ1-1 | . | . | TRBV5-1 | CASSGGAPVHTEAFF | TGCGCCAGCAGTGGCGGGGCCCCCGTCCACACTGAAGCTTTCTTT
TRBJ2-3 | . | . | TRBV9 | CASSVAEGALYF | .
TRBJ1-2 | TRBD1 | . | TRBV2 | CASKQSRDRDYGYTF | TGTGCCAGCAAGCAGTCAAGGGACAGGGACTATGGCTACACCTTC
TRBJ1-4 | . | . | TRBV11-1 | CASSGTGSGEKLFF | TGTGCCAGCAGCGGAACAGGGTCTGGCGAAAAACTGTTTTTT
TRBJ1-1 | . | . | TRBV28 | CASSLRQITEAFF | TGTGCCAGCAGTTTACGTCAGATCACTGAAGCTTTCTTT
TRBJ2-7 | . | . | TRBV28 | CASRPGTFVEQYF | TGTGCCAGCAGACCCGGGACTTTCGTTGAGCAGTACTTC
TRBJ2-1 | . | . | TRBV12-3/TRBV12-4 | CASMGLINEQFF | TGTGCCAGCATGGGACTCATCAATGAGCAGTTCTTC
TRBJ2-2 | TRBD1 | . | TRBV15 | CATSREQTGKTGELFF | TGTGCCACCAGCAGAGAGCAGACAGGGAAAACCGGGGAGCTGTTTTTT
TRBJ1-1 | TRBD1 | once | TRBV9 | CASTRTGGGTEAFF | TGTGCCAGCACCCGGACAGGGGGTGGAACTGAAGCTTTCTTT
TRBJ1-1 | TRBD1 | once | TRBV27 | CASSLDRVSTEAFF | TGTGCCAGCAGTTTAGACAGGGTGAGCACTGAAGCTTTCTTT
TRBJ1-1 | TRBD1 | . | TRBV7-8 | CASSLSQGVRNTEAFF | TGTGCCAGCAGCTTAAGCCAGGGGGTTAGGAACACTGAAGCTTTCTTT
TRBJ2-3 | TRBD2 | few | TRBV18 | CASSPQGLAGRIDTQYF | TGTGCCAGCTCACCCCAGGGACTAGCGGGGAGAATAGATACGCAGTATTTT
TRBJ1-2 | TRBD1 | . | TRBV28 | CASSLGGQGFVGYTF | TGTGCCAGCAGTTTAGGGGGACAGGGGTTCGTGGGCTACACCTTC
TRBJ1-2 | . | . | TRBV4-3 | CASSQDRTDPNYGYTF | TGCGCCAGCAGCCAAGATAGGACAGATCCTAACTATGGCTACACCTTC
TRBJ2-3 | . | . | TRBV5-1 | CASSPFPPTTGTDTQYF | TGCGCCAGCAGCCCTTTTCCCCCTACGACTGGCACAGATACGCAGTATTTT
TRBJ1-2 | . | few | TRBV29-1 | CSVDADMGYTF | TGCAGCGTTGATGCAGACATGGGCTACACCTTC
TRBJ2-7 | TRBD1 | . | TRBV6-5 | CASSRDRVSYEQYF | TGTGCCAGCAGTCGGGACAGGGTCTCCTACGAGCAGTACTTC
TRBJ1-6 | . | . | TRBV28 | CASSFSGGYNSPLHF | TGTGCCAGCAGTTTCTCGGGGGGCTATAATTCACCCCTCCACTTT
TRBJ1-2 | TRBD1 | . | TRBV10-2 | CASRETGAYGYTF | TGCGCCAGCAGGGAAACAGGGGCCTATGGCTACACCTTC
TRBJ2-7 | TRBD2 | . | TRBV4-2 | CASSQDPSGGVYEQYF | TGTGCCAGCAGCCAAGATCCCAGCGGGGGAGTCTACGAGCAGTACTTC
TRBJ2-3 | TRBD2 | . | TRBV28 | CASSSRGRGTDTQYF | TGTGCCAGCAGTTCCCGCGGGAGGGGCACAGATACGCAGTATTTT
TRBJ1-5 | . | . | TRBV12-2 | CASRSQGGQLNIYSNQPQHF | TGTGCAAGTCGCTCGCAGGGCGGACAGTTAAACATTTATAGCAATCAGCCCCAGCATTTT
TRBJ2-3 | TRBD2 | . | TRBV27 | CASTLNSGSTDTQYF | TGTGCCAGCACCTTAAATAGCGGGAGCACAGATACGCAGTATTTT
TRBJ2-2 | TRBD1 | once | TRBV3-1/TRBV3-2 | CASGSIMGQTNTGELFF | TGTGCCAGCGGATCCATTATGGGACAGACGAACACCGGGGAGCTGTTTTTT
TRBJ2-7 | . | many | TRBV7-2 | CASSLDLSSYEQYF | TGTGCCAGCAGCTTAGATCTCAGCTCCTACGAGCAGTACTTC
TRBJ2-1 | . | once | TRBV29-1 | CSVDQGSNEQFF | TGCAGCGTTGACCAGGGCTCGAATGAGCAGTTCTTC
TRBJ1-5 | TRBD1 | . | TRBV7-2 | CASSLGQGNQPQHF | TGTGCCAGCAGCTTAGGACAGGGAAATCAGCCCCAGCATTTT
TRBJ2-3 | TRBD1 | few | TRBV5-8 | CASSRGGQGTSTDTQYF | TGTGCCAGCAGCCGCGGAGGACAGGGTACAAGCACAGATACGCAGTATTTT
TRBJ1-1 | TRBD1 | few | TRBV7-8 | CASSPGTGMNTEAFF | TGTGCCAGCAGCCCAGGGACAGGGATGAACACTGAAGCTTTCTTT
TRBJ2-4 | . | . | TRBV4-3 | CASSQDLVAAAKNIQYF | TGCGCCAGCAGCCAAGATCTGGTAGCAGCAGCCAAAAACATTCAGTACTTC
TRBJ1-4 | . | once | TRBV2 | CASKGDEKLFF | TGTGCCAGCAAGGGAGACGAAAAACTGTTTTTT
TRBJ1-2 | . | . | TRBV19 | CASSIRDINGYTF | TGTGCCAGTAGTATTCGGGACATAAATGGCTACACCTTC
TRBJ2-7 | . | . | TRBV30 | CAWRWTGSSYEQYF | TGTGCCTGGAGGTGGACGGGAAGCTCCTACGAGCAGTACTTC
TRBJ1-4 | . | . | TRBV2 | CASSASSLGQLFF | TGTGCCAGCAGTGCGAGCTCCCTGGGCCAACTGTTTTTT
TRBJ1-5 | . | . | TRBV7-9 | CASSPTGTFQPQHF | TGTGCCAGCAGCCCAACCGGGACATTTCAGCCCCAGCATTTT
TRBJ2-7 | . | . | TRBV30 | CAWRLRGGSEQYF | TGTGCCTGGAGATTGAGGGGGGGGAGCGAGCAGTACTTC
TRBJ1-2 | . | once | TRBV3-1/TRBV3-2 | CASSQDFRAPGDGYTF | TGTGCCAGCAGCCAAGATTTTCGGGCCCCCGGGGATGGCTACACCTTC
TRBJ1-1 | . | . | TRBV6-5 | CASSSLPFTEAFF | TGTGCCAGCAGTTCTCTTCCTTTCACTGAAGCTTTCTTT
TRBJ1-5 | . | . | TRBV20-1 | CSASSRVRSDQPQHF | TGCAGTGCTAGTTCCAGGGTTAGATCGGATCAGCCCCAGCATTTT
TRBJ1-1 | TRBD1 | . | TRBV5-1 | CASSLEEARGRTEAFF | TGCGCCAGCAGCTTAGAGGAAGCCAGGGGGCGAACTGAAGCTTTCTTT
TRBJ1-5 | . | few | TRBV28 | CASRDIEANQPQHF | TGTGCCAGCAGGGACATCGAAGCCAATCAGCCCCAGCATTTT
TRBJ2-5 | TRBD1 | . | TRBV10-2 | CASNRQGARETQYF | TGCGCCAGCAACAGACAGGGGGCGCGGGAGACCCAGTACTTC
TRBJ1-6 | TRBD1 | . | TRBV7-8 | CASSFETGDNSPLHF | TGTGCCAGCAGCTTCGAGACAGGGGATAATTCACCCCTCCACTTT
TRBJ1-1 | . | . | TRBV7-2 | CASSRHRVRENTEAFF | TGTGCCAGCAGCCGGCACAGGGTCCGGGAGAACACTGAAGCTTTCTTT
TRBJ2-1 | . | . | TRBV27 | CASGFRGGNEQFF | TGTGCCAGCGGTTTTCGGGGAGGCAATGAGCAGTTCTTC
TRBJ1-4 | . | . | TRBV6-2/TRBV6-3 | CASSSRTADEKLFF | TGTGCCAGCAGTTCCCGGACAGCTGACGAAAAACTGTTTTTT
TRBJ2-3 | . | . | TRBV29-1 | CSAGRDLGRADTQYF | TGCAGCGCCGGGCGGGACCTAGGGCGTGCAGATACGCAGTATTTT
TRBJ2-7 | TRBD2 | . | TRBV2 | CASKAGGPYEQYF | TGTGCCAGCAAGGCGGGAGGACCCTACGAGCAGTACTTC
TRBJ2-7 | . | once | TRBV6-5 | CASSAGPSSYEQYF | TGTGCCAGCAGCGCGGGCCCGAGCTCCTACGAGCAGTACTTC
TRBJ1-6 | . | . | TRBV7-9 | CASSLGENPYNSPLHF | TGTGCCAGCAGCTTAGGGGAGAACCCCTATAATTCACCCCTCCACTTT
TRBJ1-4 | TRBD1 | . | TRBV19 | CASSPRGGGERTNEKLFF | TGTGCCAGTAGTCCCAGAGGAGGGGGCGAGAGAACTAATGAAAAACTGTTTTTT
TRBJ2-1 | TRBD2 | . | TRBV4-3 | CASSPNFSGGARYNEQFF | TGCGCCAGCAGCCCAAATTTTAGCGGGGGGGCTAGGTACAATGAGCAGTTCTTC
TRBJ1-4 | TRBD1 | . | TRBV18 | CASSPMKQGALEKLFF | TGTGCCAGCTCACCAATGAAACAGGGGGCTCTGGAAAAACTGTTTTTT
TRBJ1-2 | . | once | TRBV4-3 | CASSQDPGWSGYTF | TGCGCCAGCAGCCAAGATCCGGGGTGGAGTGGCTACACCTTC